The rows below give T cell receptor beta chains drawn from one sample of a study of multiple sclerosis patients with progressive multifocal leukoencephalopathy. Sequencing used immunoSEQ multiplex PCR; TCRdb keeps in-frame clones, though not all of them. The table lists roughly 29,000 clones, around 87% of them singletons, with approximately 1.3% in the top ten. This specimen consisted of PBMCs, obtained from a patient treated with natalizumab. These receptors were obtained from a human donor with multiple sclerosis. Both conserved end residues are part of each CDR3. Fields, in order: J gene, V gene, CDR3 protein.

j_call: TRBJ1-4; v_call: TRBV6-5; cdr3_aa: CASSYSGRSNEKLFF
j_call: TRBJ2-1; v_call: TRBV27; cdr3_aa: CASSLTGLAGGQFF
j_call: TRBJ2-7; v_call: TRBV2; cdr3_aa: CASSEGTRRVGRQYF
j_call: TRBJ2-2; v_call: TRBV6-6; cdr3_aa: CASSSPTGELFF
j_call: TRBJ1-2; v_call: TRBV9; cdr3_aa: CASSSSGGHGYTF
j_call: TRBJ1-3; v_call: TRBV28; cdr3_aa: CASINGWTGNTIYF
j_call: TRBJ1-3; v_call: TRBV7-9; cdr3_aa: CASSRPGTGTSSGNTIYF
j_call: TRBJ1-1; v_call: TRBV19; cdr3_aa: CASKNQGTNTEAFF
j_call: TRBJ1-4; v_call: TRBV28; cdr3_aa: CASSGSGEKLFF
j_call: TRBJ2-5; v_call: TRBV5-6; cdr3_aa: CASSPRGLETQYF
j_call: TRBJ2-2; v_call: TRBV29-1; cdr3_aa: CSVDGSNTGELFF
j_call: TRBJ2-7; v_call: TRBV28; cdr3_aa: CASSTPDTFAYEQYF
j_call: TRBJ2-2; v_call: TRBV5-6; cdr3_aa: CASSLGQLTGELFF
j_call: TRBJ2-7; v_call: TRBV10-3; cdr3_aa: CAVGQGVSYEQYF
j_call: TRBJ1-2; v_call: TRBV19; cdr3_aa: CASRGDYGYTF
j_call: TRBJ2-1; v_call: TRBV9; cdr3_aa: CASSPGQSYNEQFF
j_call: TRBJ2-6; v_call: TRBV5-6; cdr3_aa: CASSYQSSGANVLTF
j_call: TRBJ2-3; v_call: TRBV25-1; cdr3_aa: CASRAGSSTDTQYF
j_call: TRBJ1-5; v_call: TRBV25-1; cdr3_aa: CASRTQGSNQPQHF
j_call: TRBJ1-5; v_call: TRBV6-4; cdr3_aa: CASSEYDGSNQPQHF
j_call: TRBJ1-2; v_call: TRBV4-1; cdr3_aa: CASSQESRSYGYTF
j_call: TRBJ2-2; v_call: TRBV6-6; cdr3_aa: CASRSGQGVTGELFF
j_call: TRBJ2-3; v_call: TRBV9; cdr3_aa: CASSRAGGGTDTQYF
j_call: TRBJ2-7; v_call: TRBV18; cdr3_aa: CASSSSSGAYEQYF
j_call: TRBJ2-5; v_call: TRBV4-2; cdr3_aa: CASSQEGVRRGETQYF
j_call: TRBJ2-2; v_call: TRBV2; cdr3_aa: CASSVGGGGELFF
j_call: TRBJ1-1; v_call: TRBV12-5; cdr3_aa: CASGFSGGGLVLTEAFF
j_call: TRBJ1-3; v_call: TRBV11-2; cdr3_aa: CASSQSGLNSGNTIYF
j_call: TRBJ1-6; v_call: TRBV6-5; cdr3_aa: CASSYILSSYNSPLHF
j_call: TRBJ1-6; v_call: TRBV18; cdr3_aa: CASSPGTGNSPLHF
j_call: TRBJ1-4; v_call: TRBV2; cdr3_aa: CASRQRTGLNEKLFF
j_call: TRBJ2-7; v_call: TRBV14; cdr3_aa: CASSQDKLGLAGVWEQYF
j_call: TRBJ1-1; v_call: TRBV9; cdr3_aa: CASSAADGMNTEAFF
j_call: TRBJ1-4; v_call: TRBV7-9; cdr3_aa: CASSFGWSVRDEKLFF
j_call: TRBJ1-3; v_call: TRBV7-3; cdr3_aa: CASSSRGNTIYF
j_call: TRBJ2-2; v_call: TRBV9; cdr3_aa: CASSVGWSGELFF
j_call: TRBJ1-6; v_call: TRBV9; cdr3_aa: CASSARRDPPYNSPLHF